The clone carrying this TCR beta chain was seen just once. The antigen is unknown. Per the germline V gene, CDR1 is SGHAT and CDR2 is FQNNGV. This CDR3 comprises 16 residues. The J segment lost 0 bases and the V segment lost 7 bases, leaving 9 bases of the junction unmatched. Libraries were prepared by immunoSEQ multiplex PCR; TCRdb keeps only in-frame clonotypes and omits some of them. Of around 510,000 clones in the sample, about 96% were seen once. The data were obtained in a study of shared clonotypes between healthy human individuals. Across the whole study: Used for every donor were three CD4 naive, three CD4 memory, two CD8 naive and one CD8 memory plate. Study conclusions and caveats: Generally, naive subsets (rather than memory subsets) showed larger estimated richness. It was observed that approximately 5% of naive CD4 clonotypes were shared across a handful of donors.

CD4+ cells yielded CD45RA+ naive and CD45RA-negative memory subsets. The TCR originated in a woman under 40 in good health. V is TRBV11-2 and J is TRBJ2-3; TRBD2 aligns across 8 bases. The specimen sequenced was naive CD4+ T cells sorted from blood. Described subset: CD45RA+ positively selected. CDR3 nucleotide sequence: TGTGCCAGCACCCAATCTAGCGGGCGTAGCACAGATACGCAGTATTTT. Protein: CASTQSSGRSTDTQYF.